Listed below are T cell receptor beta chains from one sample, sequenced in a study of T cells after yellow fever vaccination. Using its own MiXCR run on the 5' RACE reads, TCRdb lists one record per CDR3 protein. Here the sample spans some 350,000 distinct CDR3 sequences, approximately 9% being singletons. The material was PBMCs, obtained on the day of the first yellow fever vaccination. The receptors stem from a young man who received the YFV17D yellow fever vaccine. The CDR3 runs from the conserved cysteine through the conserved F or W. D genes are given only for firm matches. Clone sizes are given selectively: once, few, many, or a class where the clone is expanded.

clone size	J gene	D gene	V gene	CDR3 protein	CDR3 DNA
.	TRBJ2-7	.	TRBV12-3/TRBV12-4	CASSFSQGGREQYF	TGTGCCAGCAGTTTCAGCCAGGGAGGTCGCGAGCAGTACTTC
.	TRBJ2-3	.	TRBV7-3	CASSLTSPSEQYF	TGTGCCAGCAGCTTAACGTCTCCCAGTGAACAGTATTTT
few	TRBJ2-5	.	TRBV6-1	CASSGTPQETQYF	TGTGCCAGCTCTGGGACTCCTCAAGAGACCCAGTACTTC
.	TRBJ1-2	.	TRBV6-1	CASSVQNYGYTF	TGTGCCAGCAGTGTCCAGAACTATGGCTACACCTTC
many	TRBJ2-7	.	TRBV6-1	CASSERGGRGYEQYF	TGTGCCAGCAGTGAAAGGGGGGGCCGGGGATACGAGCAGTACTTC
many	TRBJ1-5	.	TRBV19	CASSIMGNQPQHF	TGTGCCAGTAGTATAATGGGCAATCAGCCCCAGCATTTT
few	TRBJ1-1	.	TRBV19	CASSIRTGANTEAFF	TGTGCCAGTAGTATAAGAACCGGGGCGAACACTGAAGCTTTCTTT
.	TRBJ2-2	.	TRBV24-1	CATSDYGAGTVGELFF	TGTGCCACCAGTGATTATGGGGCAGGGACCGTCGGGGAGCTGTTTTTT
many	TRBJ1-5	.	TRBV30	CAWSVRENQPQHF	TGTGCCTGGAGTGTAAGGGAGAATCAGCCCCAGCATTTT
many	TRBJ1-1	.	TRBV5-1	CASSLEVIGNEAFF	TGCGCCAGCAGCTTGGAGGTGATAGGGAATGAAGCTTTCTTT
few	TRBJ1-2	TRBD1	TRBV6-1	CASSHTRDRGIYGYTF	TGTGCCAGCAGTCATACTAGGGACAGGGGAATCTATGGCTACACCTTC
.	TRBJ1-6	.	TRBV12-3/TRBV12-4	CASSRLGRPSNSPLHF	TGTGCCAGCAGTCGCCTCGGACGGCCATCCAATTCACCCCTCCACTTT
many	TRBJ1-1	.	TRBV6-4	CASSVDGGAEAFF	TGTGCCAGCAGTGTCGACGGAGGGGCAGAAGCTTTCTTT
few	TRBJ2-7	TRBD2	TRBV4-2	CASSQDPSGGSYEQYF	TGTGCCAGCAGCCAAGATCCTAGCGGGGGCTCCTACGAGCAGTACTTC
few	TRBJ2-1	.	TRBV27	CASSRTEGYEQFF	TGTGCCAGCAGTCGGACTGAGGGCTACGAGCAGTTCTTC
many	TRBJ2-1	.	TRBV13	CASSTRRDAYYNEQFF	TGTGCCAGCAGTACCCGACGGGACGCCTACTACAATGAGCAGTTCTTC
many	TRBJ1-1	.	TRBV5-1	CASSFSTGMNTEAFF	TGCGCCAGCAGCTTCTCGACCGGCATGAACACTGAAGCTTTCTTT
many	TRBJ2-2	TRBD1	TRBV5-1	CACKQGAQVAGELFF	TGCGCCTGTAAACAGGGGGCGCAGGTGGCCGGGGAGCTGTTTTTT
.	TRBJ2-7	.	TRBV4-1	CASSQVQGRRDEQYF	TGCGCCAGCAGCCAAGTGCAGGGACGTCGGGACGAGCAGTACTTC
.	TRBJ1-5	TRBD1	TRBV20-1	CSATTGQGFNQPQHF	TGCAGTGCCACGACGGGACAGGGATTTAATCAGCCCCAGCATTTT
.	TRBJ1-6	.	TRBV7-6	CASSLATWAADSPLHF	TGTGCCAGCAGCTTAGCCACTTGGGCAGCGGATTCACCCCTCCACTTT
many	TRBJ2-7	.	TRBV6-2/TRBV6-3	CASSPHEEQYF	TGTGCCAGCAGTCCCCATGAGGAGCAGTACTTC
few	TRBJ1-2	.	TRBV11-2	CASSSTDYGYTF	TGTGCCAGCAGCTCGACAGACTATGGCTACACCTTC
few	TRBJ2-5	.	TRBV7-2	CASSLTGPRLETQYF	TGTGCCAGCAGCTTAACCGGTCCAAGGCTCGAGACCCAGTACTTC